This TCR beta chain emerged from a study of OX40 agonist ivuxolimab in advanced cancers. Study-level background: Given to patients was ivuxolimab, an agonistic anti-OX40 (CD134) antibody. Three patients had partial responses: one hepatocellular carcinoma, two cutaneous melanoma.

Of note for this clone: Its antigen is not known.

The data were produced by immunoSEQ multiplex PCR, yet TCRdb's version contains in-frame clones alone and is incomplete. This sample has approximately 84,000 clones, with 85% to 95% found just once. Findings of the study overall: Clonal expansion in partial responders at 0.1-3.0 mg/kg ranked among the lowest.

The sample consisted of CD4+ or CD8+ T cells sorted from blood, taken in a trial of the OX40 agonist ivuxolimab. The clonotype originates from an adult with an advanced solid tumor such as melanoma, head and neck, liver or kidney cancer.

This chain's CDR3 is CASKERGSGNTIYF. The CDR3 DNA reads as TGTGCCAGCAAGGAACGTGGGTCCGGAAACACCATATATTTT. This chain uses TRBV7-2 with TRBJ1-3; D call uncertain. There are 14 residues in the CDR3. Germline V lookup: CDR1 SGHTA, CDR2 FQGNSA. The V and J ends lost 7 bases and 4 bases respectively, with 14 bases between them.